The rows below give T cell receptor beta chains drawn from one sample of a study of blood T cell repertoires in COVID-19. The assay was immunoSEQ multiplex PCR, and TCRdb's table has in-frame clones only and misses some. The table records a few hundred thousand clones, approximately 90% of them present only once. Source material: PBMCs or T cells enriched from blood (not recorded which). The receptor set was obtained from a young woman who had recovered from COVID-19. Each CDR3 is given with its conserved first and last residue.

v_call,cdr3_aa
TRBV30,CAWAGGRDSPLHF
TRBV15,CATSPDRGANYGYTF
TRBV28,CASSPIAGTGDSLAKNIQYF
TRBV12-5,CASGLGSGGQGELDGYTF
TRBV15,CATSRYGQGAQEKLFF
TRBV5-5,CASSHLGTPPYEQYF
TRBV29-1,CSVKGLSVEQYF
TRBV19,CASKREGFHGNTIYF
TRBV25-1,CASGPGTGDYNEQFF
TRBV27,CASSFDRGAQETQYF
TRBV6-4,CASSREGASYEQYF
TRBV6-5,CASSPTGSDTQYF
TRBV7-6,CASSLEQSGTGKYEQYF
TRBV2,CASPSPRTGHNEQFF
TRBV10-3,CAISEGEQPQHF
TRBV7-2,CASSLRDRGTEAFF
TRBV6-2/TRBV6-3,CASSQRGNEQFF
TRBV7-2,CASSPDRGSYNEQFF
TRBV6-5,CASSYTGSRYNEQFF
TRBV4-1,CASSQDQASREQYF
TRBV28,CAYRPTSGVSTGELFF
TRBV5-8,CASSFQTEGSGNTIYF
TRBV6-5,CASSSRDKFF
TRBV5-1,CASSPIERGETQYF
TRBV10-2,CASSLSGNTIYF
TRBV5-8,CASSLDRPYEQYF
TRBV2,CASSEDGAYEQYF
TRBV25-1,CASSEYEDRDSYEQYF
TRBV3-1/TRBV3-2,CASSQSRDQPQHF
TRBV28,CASSLAGTGRSPLHF
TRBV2,CASSGQKTYEQYF
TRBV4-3,CASSQEAGQVVYTF
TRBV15,CATSRDRGPEGRNQPQHF
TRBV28,CASIGTGGWWPQHF
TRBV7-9,CASSNPGQYTF
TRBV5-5,CASSFYGANTEAFF
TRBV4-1,CASSQGSGGPYNSPLHF
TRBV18,CASSQTGAEAFF
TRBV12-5,CASGLVLGQVMNTEAFF